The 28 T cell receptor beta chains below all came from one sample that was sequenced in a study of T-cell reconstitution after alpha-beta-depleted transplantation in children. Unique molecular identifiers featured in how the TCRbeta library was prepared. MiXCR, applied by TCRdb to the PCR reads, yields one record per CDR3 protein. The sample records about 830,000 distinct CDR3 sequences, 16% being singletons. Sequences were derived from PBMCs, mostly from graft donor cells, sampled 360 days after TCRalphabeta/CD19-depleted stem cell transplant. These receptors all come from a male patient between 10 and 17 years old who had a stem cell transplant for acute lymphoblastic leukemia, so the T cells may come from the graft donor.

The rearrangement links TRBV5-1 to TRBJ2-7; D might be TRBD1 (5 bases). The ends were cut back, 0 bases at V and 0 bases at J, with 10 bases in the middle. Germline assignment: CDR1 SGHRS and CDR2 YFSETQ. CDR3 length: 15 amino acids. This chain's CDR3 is CASSLEPTVSYEQYF. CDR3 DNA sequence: TGCGCCAGCAGCTTGGAACCGACAGTCTCCTACGAGCAGTACTTC. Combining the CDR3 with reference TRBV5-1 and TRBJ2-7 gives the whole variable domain KAGVTQTPRYLIKTRGQQVTLSCSPISGHRSVSWYQQTPGQGLQFLFEYFSETQRNKGNFPGRFSGRQFSNSRSEMNVSTLELGDSALYLCASSLEPTVSYEQYFGPGTRLTVT.

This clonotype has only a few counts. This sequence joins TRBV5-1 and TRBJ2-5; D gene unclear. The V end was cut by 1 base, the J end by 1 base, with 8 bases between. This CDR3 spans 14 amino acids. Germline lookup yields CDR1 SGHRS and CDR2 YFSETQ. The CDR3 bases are TGCGCCAGCAGCTTGCTGGCCATCCAAGAGACCCAGTACTTC. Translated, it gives CASSLLAIQETQYF.

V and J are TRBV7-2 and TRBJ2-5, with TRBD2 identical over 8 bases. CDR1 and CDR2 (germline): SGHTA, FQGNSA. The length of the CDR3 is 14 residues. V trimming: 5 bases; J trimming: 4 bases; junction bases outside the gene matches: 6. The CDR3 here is CASSLSGTVETQYF. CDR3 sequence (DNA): TGTGCCAGCAGCCTTAGCGGGACGGTAGAGACCCAGTACTTC.

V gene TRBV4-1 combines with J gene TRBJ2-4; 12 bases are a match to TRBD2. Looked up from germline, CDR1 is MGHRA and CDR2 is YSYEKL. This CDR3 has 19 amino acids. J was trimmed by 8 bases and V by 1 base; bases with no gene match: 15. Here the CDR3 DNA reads TGCGCCAGCAGCCAAGTTCCGCCCCAGCTAGCGGGGGGGTTAGACATTCAGTACTTC. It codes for CASSQVPPQLAGGLDIQYF.

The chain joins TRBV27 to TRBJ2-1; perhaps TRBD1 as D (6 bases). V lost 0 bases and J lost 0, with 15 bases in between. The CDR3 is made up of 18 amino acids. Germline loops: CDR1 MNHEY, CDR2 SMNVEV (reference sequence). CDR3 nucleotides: TGTGCCAGCAGTTTATCACCACCAGGGGTTTCCTCCTACAATGAGCAGTTCTTC. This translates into CASSLSPPGVSSYNEQFF.

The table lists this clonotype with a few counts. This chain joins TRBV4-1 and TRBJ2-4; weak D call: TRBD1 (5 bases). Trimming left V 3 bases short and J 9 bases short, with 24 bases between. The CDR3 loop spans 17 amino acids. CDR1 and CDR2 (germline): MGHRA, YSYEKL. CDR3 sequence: CASSQGRATKTFAIQYF. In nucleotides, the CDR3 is TGCGCCAGCAGCCAGGGCAGGGCGACGAAGACCTTCGCCATTCAGTACTTC.

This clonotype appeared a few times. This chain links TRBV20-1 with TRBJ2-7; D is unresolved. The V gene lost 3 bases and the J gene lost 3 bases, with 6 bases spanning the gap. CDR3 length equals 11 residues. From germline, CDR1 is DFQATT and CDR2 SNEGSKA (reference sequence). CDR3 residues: CSASSHYEQYF. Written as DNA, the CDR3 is TGCAGTGCTAGTAGCCACTACGAGCAGTACTTC.

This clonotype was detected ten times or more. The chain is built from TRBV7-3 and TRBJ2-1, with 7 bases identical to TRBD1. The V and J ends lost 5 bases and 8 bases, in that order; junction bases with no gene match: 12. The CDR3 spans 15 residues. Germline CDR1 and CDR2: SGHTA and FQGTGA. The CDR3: CASSPRQGPWDEQFF. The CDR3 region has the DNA TGTGCCAGCAGCCCCCGACAGGGCCCTTGGGATGAGCAGTTCTTC.

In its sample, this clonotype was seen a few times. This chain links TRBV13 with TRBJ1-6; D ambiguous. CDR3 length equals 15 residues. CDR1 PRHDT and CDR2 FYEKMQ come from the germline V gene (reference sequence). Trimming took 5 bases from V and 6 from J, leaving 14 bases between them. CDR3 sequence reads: CASSLRSIGNSPLHF. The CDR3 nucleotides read TGTGCCAGCAGCCTACGGTCTATCGGTAATTCACCCCTCCACTTT.

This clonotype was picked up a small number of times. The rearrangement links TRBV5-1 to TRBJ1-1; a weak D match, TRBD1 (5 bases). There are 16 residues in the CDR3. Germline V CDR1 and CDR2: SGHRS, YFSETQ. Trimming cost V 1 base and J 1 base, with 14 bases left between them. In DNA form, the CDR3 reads TGCGCCAGCAGCTTGCCCTCCGGACAAAGGAACACTGAAGCTTTCTTT. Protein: CASSLPSGQRNTEAFF.

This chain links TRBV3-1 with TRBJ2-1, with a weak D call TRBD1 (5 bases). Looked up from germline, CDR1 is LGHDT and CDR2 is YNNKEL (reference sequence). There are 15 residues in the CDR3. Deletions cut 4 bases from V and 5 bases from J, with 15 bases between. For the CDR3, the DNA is TGTGCCAGCAGCCTAGGGGCAGGGTTAGACAATGAGCAGTTCTTC. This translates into CASSLGAGLDNEQFF.

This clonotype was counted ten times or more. CDR3 nucleotides: TGCGCCAGCAGCGGGACTAGCGGGAACTACGAGCAGTACTTC. This codes for CASSGTSGNYEQYF. The chain combines TRBV5-1 with TRBJ2-7; TRBD2 matches at 13 bases. Germline CDR1 SGHRS, CDR2 YFSETQ. This CDR3 is built from 14 residues. Trimming removed 4 bases from V and 3 bases from J; junction bases left unmatched: 1. The full variable domain, its missing parts supplied by reference TRBV5-1 and TRBJ2-7, is KAGVTQTPRYLIKTRGQQVTLSCSPISGHRSVSWYQQTPGQGLQFLFEYFSETQRNKGNFPGRFSGRQFSNSRSEMNVSTLELGDSALYLCASSGTSGNYEQYFGPGTRLTVT.

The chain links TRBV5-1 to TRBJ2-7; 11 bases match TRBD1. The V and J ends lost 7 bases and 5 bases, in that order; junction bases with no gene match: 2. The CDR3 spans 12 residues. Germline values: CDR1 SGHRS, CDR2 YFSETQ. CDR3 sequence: CASGGQGDEQYF. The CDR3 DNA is TGCGCCAGCGGGGGACAGGGGGACGAGCAGTACTTC.

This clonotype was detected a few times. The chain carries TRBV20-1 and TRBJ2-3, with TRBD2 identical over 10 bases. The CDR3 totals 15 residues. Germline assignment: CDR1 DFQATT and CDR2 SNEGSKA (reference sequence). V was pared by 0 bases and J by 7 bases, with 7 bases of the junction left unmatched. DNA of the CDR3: TGCAGTGCTAGAGATCGTACTAGCGGGATGAATACGCAGTATTTT. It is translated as CSARDRTSGMNTQYF.

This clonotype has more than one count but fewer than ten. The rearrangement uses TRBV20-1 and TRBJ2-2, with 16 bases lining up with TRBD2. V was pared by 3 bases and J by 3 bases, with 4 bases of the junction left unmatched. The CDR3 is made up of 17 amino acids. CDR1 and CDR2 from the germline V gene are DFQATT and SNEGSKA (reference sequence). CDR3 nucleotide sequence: TGCAGTGCTAGCCTGGGACTAGCGGGAGGGTACACCGGGGAGCTGTTTTTT. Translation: CSASLGLAGGYTGELFF.

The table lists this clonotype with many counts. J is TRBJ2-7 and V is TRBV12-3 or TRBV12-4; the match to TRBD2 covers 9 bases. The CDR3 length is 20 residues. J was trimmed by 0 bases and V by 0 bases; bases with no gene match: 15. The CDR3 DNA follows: TGTGCCAGCAGTTTAGCGAACAGGGCCTCGCGGGAGGGCGACTCCTACGAGCAGTACTTC. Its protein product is CASSLANRASREGDSYEQYF.

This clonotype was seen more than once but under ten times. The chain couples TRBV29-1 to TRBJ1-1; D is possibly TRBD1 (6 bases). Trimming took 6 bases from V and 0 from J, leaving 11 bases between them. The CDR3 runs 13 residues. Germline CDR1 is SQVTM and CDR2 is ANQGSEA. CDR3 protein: CSVRTVMNTEAFF. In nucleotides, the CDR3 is TGCAGCGTCCGGACAGTCATGAACACTGAAGCTTTCTTT.

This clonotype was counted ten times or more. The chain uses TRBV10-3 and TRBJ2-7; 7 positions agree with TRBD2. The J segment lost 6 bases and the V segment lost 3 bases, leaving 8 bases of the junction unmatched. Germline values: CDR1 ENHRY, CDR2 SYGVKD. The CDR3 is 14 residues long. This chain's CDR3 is CAISDRAGIGEQYF. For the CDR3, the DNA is TGTGCCATCAGTGATCGAGCGGGAATAGGCGAGCAGTACTTC.

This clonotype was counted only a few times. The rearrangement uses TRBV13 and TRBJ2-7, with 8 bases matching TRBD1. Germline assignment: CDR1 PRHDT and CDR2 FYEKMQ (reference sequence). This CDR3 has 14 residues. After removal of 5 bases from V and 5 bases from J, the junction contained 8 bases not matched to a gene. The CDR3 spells CASSKWTGIHEQYF. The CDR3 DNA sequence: TGTGCCAGCAGCAAATGGACAGGGATCCACGAGCAGTACTTC.

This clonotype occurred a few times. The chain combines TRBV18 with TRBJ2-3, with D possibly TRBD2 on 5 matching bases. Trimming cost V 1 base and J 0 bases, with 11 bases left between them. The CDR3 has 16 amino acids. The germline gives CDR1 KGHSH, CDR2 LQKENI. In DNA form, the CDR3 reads TGTGCCAGCTCACCACTGGGAGACGCTAGCACAGATACGCAGTATTTT. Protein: CASSPLGDASTDTQYF.

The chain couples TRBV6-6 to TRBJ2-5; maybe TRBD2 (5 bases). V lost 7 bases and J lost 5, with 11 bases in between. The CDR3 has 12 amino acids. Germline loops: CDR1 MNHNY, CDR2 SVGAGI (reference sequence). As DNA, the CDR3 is TGTGCCAGCAAGGACCCGGGGGAGACCCAGTACTTC. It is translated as CASKDPGETQYF.

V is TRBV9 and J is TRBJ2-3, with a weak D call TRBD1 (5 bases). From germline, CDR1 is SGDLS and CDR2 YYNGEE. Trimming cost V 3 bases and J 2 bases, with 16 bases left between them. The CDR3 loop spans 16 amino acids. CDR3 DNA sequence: TGTGCCAGCAGCGCCTCAGGGAATTTTCTCACAGATACGCAGTATTTT. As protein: CASSASGNFLTDTQYF.

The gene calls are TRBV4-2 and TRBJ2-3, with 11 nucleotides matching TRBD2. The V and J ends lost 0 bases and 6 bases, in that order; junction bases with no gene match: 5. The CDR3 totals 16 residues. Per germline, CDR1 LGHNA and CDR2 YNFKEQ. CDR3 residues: CASSQETSGSSDTQYF. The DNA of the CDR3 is TGTGCCAGCAGCCAAGAAACTAGCGGGAGTTCGGATACGCAGTATTTT.

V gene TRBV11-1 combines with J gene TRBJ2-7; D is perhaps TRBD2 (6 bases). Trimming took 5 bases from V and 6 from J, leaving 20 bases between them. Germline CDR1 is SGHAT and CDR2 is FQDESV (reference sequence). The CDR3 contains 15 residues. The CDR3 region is CASSTRLASPGEQYF. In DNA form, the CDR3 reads TGTGCCAGCAGCACCCGTCTAGCGTCTCCGGGCGAGCAGTACTTC. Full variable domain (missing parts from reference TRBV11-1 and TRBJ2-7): EAEVAQSPRYKITEKSQAVAFWCDPISGHATLYWYRQILGQGPELLVQFQDESVVDDSQLPKDRFSAERLKGVDSTLKIQPAELGDSAMYLCASSTRLASPGEQYFGPGTRLTVT.

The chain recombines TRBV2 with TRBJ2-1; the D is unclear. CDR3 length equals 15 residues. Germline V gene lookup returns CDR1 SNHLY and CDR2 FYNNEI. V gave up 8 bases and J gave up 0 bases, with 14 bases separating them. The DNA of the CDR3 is TGTGCCAGCGCTTTACGGGCCAGCTCCTACAATGAGCAGTTCTTC. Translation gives CASALRASSYNEQFF. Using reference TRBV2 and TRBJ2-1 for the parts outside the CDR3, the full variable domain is EPEVTQTPSHQVTQMGQEVILRCVPISNHLYFYWYRQILGQKVEFLVSFYNNEISEKSEIFDDQFSVERPDGSNFTLKIRSTKLEDSAMYFCASALRASSYNEQFFGPGTRLTVL.

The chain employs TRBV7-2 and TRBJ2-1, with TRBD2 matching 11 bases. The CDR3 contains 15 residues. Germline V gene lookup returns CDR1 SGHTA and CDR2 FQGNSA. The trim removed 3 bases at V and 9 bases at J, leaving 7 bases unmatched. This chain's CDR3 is CASSFTSGRLGEQFF. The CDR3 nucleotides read TGTGCCAGCAGCTTCACTAGCGGGAGATTGGGTGAGCAGTTCTTC. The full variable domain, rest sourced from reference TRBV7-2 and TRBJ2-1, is GAGVSQSPSNKVTEKGKDVELRCDPISGHTALYWYRQSLGQGLEFLIYFQGNSAPDKSGLPSDRFSAERTGGSVSTLTIQRTQQEDSAVYLCASSFTSGRLGEQFFGPGTRLTVL.

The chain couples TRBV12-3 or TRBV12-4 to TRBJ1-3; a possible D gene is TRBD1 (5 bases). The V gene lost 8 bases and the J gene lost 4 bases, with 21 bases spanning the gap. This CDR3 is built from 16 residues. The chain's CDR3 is CASRPPGPQGGNTIYF. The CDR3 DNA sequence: TGTGCCAGCCGCCCCCCTGGGCCCCAGGGAGGAAACACCATATATTTT.

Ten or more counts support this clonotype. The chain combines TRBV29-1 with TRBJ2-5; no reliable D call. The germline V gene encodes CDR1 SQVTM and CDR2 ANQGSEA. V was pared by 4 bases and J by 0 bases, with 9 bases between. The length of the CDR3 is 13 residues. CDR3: CSVVSPYQETQYF. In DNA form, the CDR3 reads TGCAGCGTTGTGTCTCCGTACCAAGAGACCCAGTACTTC. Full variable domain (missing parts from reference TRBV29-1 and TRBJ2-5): SAVISQKPSRDICQRGTSLTIQCQVDSQVTMMFWYRQQPGQSLTLIATANQGSEATYESGFVIDKFPISRPNLTFSTLTVSNMSPEDSSIYLCSVVSPYQETQYFGPGTRLLVL.